This TCR beta chain is drawn from a study of chemoradiotherapy in HPV16-positive cancers. General observations from the study: HPV-specific T cells were functionally defined from only a couple of HPV16-positive patients. In HPV16-positive patients, HPV-responsive T-cell expansion tracked better recurrence-free survival.

Notes on this clone: What it recognizes is unknown.

Germline CDR1 and CDR2: MGHRA and YSYEKL. The CDR3 spans 16 residues. The V gene lost 1 base and the J gene lost 0 bases, with 9 bases spanning the gap. TCRdb's copy holds only in-frame clones and misses some; the assay was immunoSEQ multiplex PCR. The profile shows 25,000 to 40,000 clones, around 89% of them singletons. This chain joins TRBV4-1 and TRBJ1-4; no clear D. This material consisted of blood, taken from a patient who underwent chemoradiotherapy. The receptor comes from a human donor with HPV-associated anogenital cancer. This chain's CDR3 is CASSQVGTATNEKLFF. The CDR3 nucleotides read TGCGCCAGCAGCCAAGTGGGAACGGCAACTAATGAAAAACTGTTTTTT.